What follows are 11 T cell receptor beta chains derived from one specimen sequenced in a study of T cell clusters in autoimmune cytopenias. TRB amplification used approximately 270 ng of peripheral blood genomic DNA. TRB was amplified by touch-down multiplex PCR, primer pools A and B combined. Following a re-call of the multiplex PCR reads, TCRdb has one entry per CDR3 protein and lacks DNA. The repertoire table contains 7,000 or so distinct CDR3 sequences. This sample also belongs to another study, concerning T cell repertoires in aging, cancer and after chemotherapy.

The source material was peripheral blood. Receptor source: a human donor in good health.

This clonotype is classed as medium-sized (0.01 to 0.1%) by frequency. The J gene is TRBJ1-1, the V gene TRBV29-1; TCRdb reports TRBD1, a call that lacks DNA to check it against. This CDR3 has 13 amino acids. The germline V gene has CDR1 SQVTM and CDR2 ANQGSEA. The CDR3 loop is CSVEEGGYTEAFF.

This chain links TRBV19 with TRBJ1-5; the TCRdb call, TRBD1, lacks DNA for checking. The V gene's germline CDR1 is LNHDA and CDR2 SQIVND (reference sequence). This CDR3 spans 14 amino acids. CDR3 sequence: CASSGTYGNQPQHF.

According to its frequency, this clonotype is medium-sized. The rearrangement joins TRBV6-1 to TRBJ2-5; TCRdb selects TRBD2, and the lack of DNA leaves this call unchecked. CDR1 and CDR2 (germline): MNHNS, SASEGT. The CDR3 runs to 15 residues. CDR3 residues: CASSELAGGPETQYF.

V and J are TRBV6-5 and TRBJ2-7; the D call of TRBD2 rests on TCRdb alone, since no DNA is present to check it. CDR1 MNHEY and CDR2 SVGAGI come from the germline V gene. The CDR3 covers 16 residues. CDR3 protein: CASTTHGSGGAFEQYF.

According to its frequency, this clonotype is medium-sized. This chain links TRBV13 with TRBJ2-3. Looked up from germline, CDR1 is PRHDT and CDR2 is FYEKMQ (reference sequence). This CDR3 has 13 amino acids. CDR3 residues: CASSSRNLHTQYF.

The gene calls are TRBV27 and TRBJ1-1. This CDR3 is 14 amino acids long. Germline assignment: CDR1 MNHEY and CDR2 SMNVEV (reference sequence). The CDR3 loop is CASSFRGGDTEAFF.

The rearrangement links TRBV12-3 or TRBV12-4 to TRBJ2-7; TCRdb picks TRBD1, but there is no DNA to check that call. This CDR3 is 14 amino acids long. The CDR3 region is CASSFWDRAYEQYF.

By frequency, this clonotype is medium-sized (0.01 to 0.1%). V is TRBV6-6 and J is TRBJ1-2; with no DNA, the TCRdb D assignment of TRBD1 cannot be verified. CDR3 length: 13 amino acids. Germline assignment: CDR1 MNHNY and CDR2 SVGAGI (reference sequence). This CDR3 reads CASSLRGNGGYTF.

V usage is TRBV19 and J usage is TRBJ1-2; checking the TCRdb D call of TRBD1 is not possible without DNA. The CDR3 loop spans 15 amino acids. Germline CDR1 is LNHDA and CDR2 is SQIVND (reference sequence). CDR3 sequence reads: CASRETGGFDYGYTF.

V usage is TRBV5-6 and J usage is TRBJ2-5; TCRdb names TRBD1, which stays unverified in the absence of DNA. Germline CDR1 SGHDT, CDR2 YYEEEE. CDR3 size: 14 residues. CDR3 sequence reads: CASSYRGTQETQYF.

This clonotype is deemed medium-sized by its frequency. The chain combines TRBV6-1 with TRBJ2-3. Per the germline V gene, CDR1 is MNHNS and CDR2 is SASEGT. This CDR3 is built from 14 residues. This CDR3 reads CASSEQVETDTQYF.